Listed below are T cell receptor beta chains from one sample, sequenced in a study of blood T cell repertoires in COVID-19. Clones were sequenced by immunoSEQ multiplex PCR, and TCRdb holds only the in-frame ones, with some missing. This table holds around 190,000 clones, roughly 84% found once. Sequencing was carried out using PBMCs or T cells enriched from blood (not recorded which). These receptors came from a woman under 40 who had recovered from COVID-19. Each CDR3 is given with its conserved first and last residue. The order of the fields is V gene, J gene, CDR3 protein.

v_gene: TRBV19; j_gene: TRBJ2-7; CDR3aa: CASSMSSGSYEQYF
v_gene: TRBV19; j_gene: TRBJ1-6; CDR3aa: CASSPEDRGWNSPLHF
v_gene: TRBV28; j_gene: TRBJ2-5; CDR3aa: CASSSYRVTETQYF
v_gene: TRBV14; j_gene: TRBJ1-6; CDR3aa: CASSQVESPLHF
v_gene: TRBV7-9; j_gene: TRBJ1-3; CDR3aa: CASSPEVNSGNTIYF
v_gene: TRBV2; j_gene: TRBJ2-1; CDR3aa: CASRAGSSNEQFF
v_gene: TRBV5-1; j_gene: TRBJ2-2; CDR3aa: CASSLAGGNTGELFF
v_gene: TRBV5-1; j_gene: TRBJ2-4; CDR3aa: CASSMPGQGWTKNIQYF
v_gene: TRBV6-5; j_gene: TRBJ1-1; CDR3aa: CASSYWGQGANGAFF
v_gene: TRBV18; j_gene: TRBJ2-6; CDR3aa: CASSQPGRSGANVLTF
v_gene: TRBV7-9; j_gene: TRBJ1-2; CDR3aa: CASSLDSVPNLLRYTF
v_gene: TRBV6-6; j_gene: TRBJ1-2; CDR3aa: CASSPQATGGSSSSGYTF
v_gene: TRBV7-9; j_gene: TRBJ2-7; CDR3aa: CASNLGNRGHDEQYF
v_gene: TRBV11-3; j_gene: TRBJ2-2; CDR3aa: CASSLGKGLANTGELFF
v_gene: TRBV18; j_gene: TRBJ2-3; CDR3aa: CASSPGTSGRPTDTQYF
v_gene: TRBV30; j_gene: TRBJ1-3; CDR3aa: CARGPGGAGNTIYF
v_gene: TRBV7-3; j_gene: TRBJ1-5; CDR3aa: CASSFKGQGILCNQPQHF
v_gene: TRBV2; j_gene: TRBJ2-5; CDR3aa: CARRGTSGSWQETQYF
v_gene: TRBV15; j_gene: TRBJ1-2; CDR3aa: CATSREEGIGGYTF
v_gene: TRBV6-1; j_gene: TRBJ2-2; CDR3aa: CASSEDRPNTGELFF
v_gene: TRBV28; j_gene: TRBJ1-4; CDR3aa: CASTPRGRTNEKLFF
v_gene: TRBV11-1; j_gene: TRBJ2-7; CDR3aa: CASSSGTYEQYF
v_gene: TRBV5-6; j_gene: TRBJ2-3; CDR3aa: CASSFFSGGADTQYF
v_gene: TRBV10-3; j_gene: TRBJ1-3; CDR3aa: CAISDGTVSGNTIYF
v_gene: TRBV7-9; j_gene: TRBJ1-1; CDR3aa: CASSDQDRTEAFF
v_gene: TRBV9; j_gene: TRBJ1-1; CDR3aa: CASSVASGQGSYTEAFF
v_gene: TRBV11-3; j_gene: TRBJ1-1; CDR3aa: CASSFNRNTEAFF
v_gene: TRBV27; j_gene: TRBJ2-2; CDR3aa: CASSSRDRGIGNTGELFF
v_gene: TRBV29-1; j_gene: TRBJ1-6; CDR3aa: CSVAQGAGSPLHF
v_gene: TRBV7-2; j_gene: TRBJ2-1; CDR3aa: CASSSPAGEYNEQFF
v_gene: TRBV28; j_gene: TRBJ2-3; CDR3aa: CASSRTNPDTQYF
v_gene: TRBV29-1; j_gene: TRBJ1-2; CDR3aa: CSVTIEGRHYGYTF
v_gene: TRBV28; j_gene: TRBJ1-2; CDR3aa: CASNIRGLGGYTF
v_gene: TRBV20-1; j_gene: TRBJ2-7; CDR3aa: CSASQLAGSSYEQYF
v_gene: TRBV30; j_gene: TRBJ2-1; CDR3aa: CAWNSEGPWNEQFF
v_gene: TRBV27; j_gene: TRBJ1-2; CDR3aa: CASSETGNYGYTF
v_gene: TRBV7-8; j_gene: TRBJ1-4; CDR3aa: CASSLAGPGGNEKLFF
v_gene: TRBV15; j_gene: TRBJ1-2; CDR3aa: CATSRGGVSPAGGGYTF
v_gene: TRBV7-2; j_gene: TRBJ2-2; CDR3aa: CASSQQGPLNTGELFF
v_gene: TRBV3-1/TRBV3-2; j_gene: TRBJ1-4; CDR3aa: CASSRRGYEKLFF
v_gene: TRBV21-1; j_gene: TRBJ2-7; CDR3aa: CASSKVNRDRDYEQYF
v_gene: TRBV6-4; j_gene: TRBJ2-3; CDR3aa: CASSETGGADTQYF
v_gene: TRBV15; j_gene: TRBJ2-5; CDR3aa: CATSRLPGQVSETQYF
v_gene: TRBV19; j_gene: TRBJ1-2; CDR3aa: CASSIGTRNYGYTF
v_gene: TRBV5-1; j_gene: TRBJ1-2; CDR3aa: CASTFETGPSGYTF
v_gene: TRBV18; j_gene: TRBJ2-5; CDR3aa: CASSHRQTQETQYF